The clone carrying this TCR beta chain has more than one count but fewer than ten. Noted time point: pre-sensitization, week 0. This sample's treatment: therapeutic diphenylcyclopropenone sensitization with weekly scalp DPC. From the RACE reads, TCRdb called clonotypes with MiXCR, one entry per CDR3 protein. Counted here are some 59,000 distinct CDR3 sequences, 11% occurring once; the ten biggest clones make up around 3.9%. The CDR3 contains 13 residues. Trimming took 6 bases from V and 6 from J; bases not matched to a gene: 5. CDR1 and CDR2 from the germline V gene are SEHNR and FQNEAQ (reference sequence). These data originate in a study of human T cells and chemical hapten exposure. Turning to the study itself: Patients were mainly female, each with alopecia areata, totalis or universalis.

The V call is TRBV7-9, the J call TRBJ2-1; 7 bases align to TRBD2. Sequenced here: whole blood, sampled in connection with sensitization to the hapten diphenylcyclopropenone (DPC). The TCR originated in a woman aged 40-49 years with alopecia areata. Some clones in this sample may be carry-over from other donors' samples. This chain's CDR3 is CASSIGTINEQFF. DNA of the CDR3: TGTGCCAGCAGTATCGGGACTATCAATGAGCAGTTCTTC.